What follows are 11 T cell receptor beta chains derived from one specimen sequenced in a study of shared clonotypes between healthy human individuals (TCRdb year 2020). Library preparation was by the immunoSEQ multiplex PCR assay. TCRdb retrieved this table from immuneACCESS and kept in-frame rearrangements only. Not all clones are present; in checked studies, unresolved V genes account for under half, and no reason is known for the remainder. The sample includes over a million clones, with around 78% observed a single time. 0.5% to 0.65% of the sample goes to the ten largest clones. The sequenced material came from memory CD4+ T cells from PBMCs. The cell subset or site label corresponds to: CD45RA-negative fraction. The receptors derive from a man younger than 35 in good health. Some clones in this sample may be carry-over from other donors' samples.

The gene calls are TRBV4-1 and TRBJ1-4; D might be TRBD1 (5 bases). Germline CDR1 is MGHRA and CDR2 is YSYEKL. There are 13 residues in the CDR3. V gave up 4 bases and J gave up 6 bases, with 9 bases separating them. CDR3 DNA sequence: TGCGCCAGCAGCCTTAAGACAGATGAAAAACTGTTTTTT. It is translated as CASSLKTDEKLFF.

Comments on this clone: Other DNA sequences in the sample encode the same CDR3. In DNA, the CDR3 is TGTGCCAGCAGTTTAAGGGAAAAACTGTTTTTT. The encoded protein is CASSLREKLFF. The chain joins TRBV28 to TRBJ1-4; D not resolved. V lost 2 bases to trimming and J lost 8 bases, with 3 bases between them. CDR3 length equals 11 residues. Germline V gene lookup returns CDR1 MDHEN and CDR2 SYDVKM. Combining the CDR3 with reference TRBV28 and TRBJ1-4 gives the whole variable domain DVKVTQSSRYLVKRTGEKVFLECVQDMDHENMFWYRQDPGLGLRLIYFSYDVKMKEKGDIPEGYSVSREKKERFSLILESASTNQTSMYLCASSLREKLFFGSGTQLSVL.

The chain joins TRBV7-3 to TRBJ2-2, with a tentative D call TRBD2 (6 bases). CDR1 and CDR2 (germline): SGHTA, FQGTGA. The CDR3 totals 16 residues. Trimming shortened V by 6 bases and J by 6 bases, and 20 bases separated the two germline ends. The CDR3 DNA reads TGTGCCAGCAGAAGGGGCCTAGCGACCCCCCCCGGGGAGCTGTTTTTT. Translation gives CASRRGLATPPGELFF.

This clone was counted many times. Other DNA sequences in the same sample also yield this CDR3. This sequence joins TRBV7-9 and TRBJ1-1; 7 bases are shared with TRBD1. Germline V gives CDR1 SEHNR, CDR2 FQNEAQ (reference sequence). The J segment lost 3 bases and the V segment lost 5 bases, leaving 3 bases of the junction unmatched. The CDR3 is 13 residues long. DNA for the CDR3: TGTGCCAGCAGCATTACAGGGGACACTGAAGCTTTCTTT. Protein sequence: CASSITGDTEAFF.

This clone was detected many times. This chain uses TRBV25-1 with TRBJ1-1; D is unclear. Between the trimmed V and J ends, which lost 0 bases and 4 bases, there was a span of 9 bases. There are 14 residues in the CDR3. Per germline, CDR1 MGHDK and CDR2 SYGVNS. CDR3 residues: CASSEYPEGTEAFF. The CDR3, as DNA: TGTGCCAGCAGTGAATATCCAGAGGGCACTGAAGCTTTCTTT.

This chain links TRBV28 with TRBJ1-5; perhaps TRBD1 as D (5 bases). The CDR3 has 12 residues. Germline V lookup: CDR1 MDHEN, CDR2 SYDVKM. V shed 5 bases and J shed 6 bases, with 8 bases lying between them. The CDR3 DNA follows: TGTGCCAGCAGTACTCAGGGTCAGCCCCAGCATTTT. Translated, it gives CASSTQGQPQHF.

The V gene is TRBV19, the J gene TRBJ2-7, with TRBD1 matching over 9 bases. Germline assignment: CDR1 LNHDA and CDR2 SQIVND (reference sequence). This CDR3 is 14 amino acids long. The V gene end was trimmed by 10 bases and the J gene end by 3 bases; junction bases not matched to a gene: 10. CDR3 sequence reads: CATNRGLGIYEQYF. The CDR3 DNA sequence: TGTGCCACAAACAGGGGGCTTGGTATCTACGAGCAGTACTTC.

V and J are TRBV7-8 and TRBJ2-5; 8 bases map to TRBD2. Germline V gene sequence: CDR1 SGHVS, CDR2 FQNEAQ. The CDR3 runs to 14 residues. Trimming at V came to 7 bases and at J to 2 bases, leaving 6 bases not matched to a gene. CDR3 nucleotide sequence: TGTGCCAGCATCTATACTAGCGGACAAGAGACCCAGTACTTC. Protein sequence: CASIYTSGQETQYF.

This clone was counted at least ten times. Other DNA sequences in this specimen translate into the identical CDR3. The rearrangement links TRBV2 to TRBJ2-7; TRBD2 matches at 9 bases. V dropped 5 bases and J dropped 1; count of bases not matched to a gene: 6. Germline CDR1 SNHLY, CDR2 FYNNEI. The CDR3 extends over 15 amino acids. The CDR3 DNA follows: TGTGCCAGCAGTCCCCGGACTAGCGCGTCCTACGAGCAGTACTTC. It codes for CASSPRTSASYEQYF.

For this clone: A read error may produce the germline difference seen at one junction end. The chain joins TRBV4-3 to TRBJ2-5; TRBD2 matches 11 bases. The germline gives CDR1 LGHNA, CDR2 YSLEER. The CDR3 is 17 residues long. Here the CDR3 reads CTSSQGIAGGVKETQYF. CDR3 in DNA: TGCACCAGCAGCCAGGGTATAGCGGGAGGGGTAAAAGAGACCCAGTACTTC.

This chain joins TRBV30 and TRBJ2-2; TRBD1 matches 8 bases. Germline V gives CDR1 GTSNPN, CDR2 SVGIG (reference sequence). After removal of 3 bases from V and 4 bases from J, the junction contained 13 bases not matched to a gene. CDR3 size: 17 residues. The CDR3 region is CAWRDRWTGTGTGELFF. CDR3 bases: TGTGCCTGGAGGGACAGATGGACAGGGACCGGCACCGGGGAGCTGTTTTTT.